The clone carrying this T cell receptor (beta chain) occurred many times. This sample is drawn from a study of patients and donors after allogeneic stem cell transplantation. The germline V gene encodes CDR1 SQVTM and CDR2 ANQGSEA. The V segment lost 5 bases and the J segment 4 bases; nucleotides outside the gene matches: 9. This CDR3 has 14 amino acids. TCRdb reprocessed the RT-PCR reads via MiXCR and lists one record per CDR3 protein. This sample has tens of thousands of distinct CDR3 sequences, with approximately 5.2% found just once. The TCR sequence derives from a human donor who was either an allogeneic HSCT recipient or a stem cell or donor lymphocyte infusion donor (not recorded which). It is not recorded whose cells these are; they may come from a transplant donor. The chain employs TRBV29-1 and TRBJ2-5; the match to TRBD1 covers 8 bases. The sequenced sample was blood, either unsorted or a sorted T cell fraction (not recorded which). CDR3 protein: CSVPQTGAPETQYF. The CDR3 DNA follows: TGCAGCGTTCCTCAGACAGGGGCCCCAGAGACCCAGTACTTC. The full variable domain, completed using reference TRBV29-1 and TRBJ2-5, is SAVISQKPSRDICQRGTSLTIQCQVDSQVTMMFWYRQQPGQSLTLIATANQGSEATYESGFVIDKFPISRPNLTFSTLTVSNMSPEDSSIYLCSVPQTGAPETQYFGPGTRLLVL.